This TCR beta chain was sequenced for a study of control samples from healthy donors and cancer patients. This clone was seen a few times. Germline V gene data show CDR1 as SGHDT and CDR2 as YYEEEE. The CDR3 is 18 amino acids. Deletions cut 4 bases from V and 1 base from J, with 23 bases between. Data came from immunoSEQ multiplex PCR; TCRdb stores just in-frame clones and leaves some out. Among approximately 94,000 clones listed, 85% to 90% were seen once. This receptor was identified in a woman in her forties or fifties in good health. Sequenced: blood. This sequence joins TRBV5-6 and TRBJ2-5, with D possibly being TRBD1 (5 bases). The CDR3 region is CASSGLRQRYRTQETQYF. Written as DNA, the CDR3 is TGTGCCAGCAGCGGCTTAAGACAGAGATATAGGACCCAAGAGACCCAGTACTTC.